The rows below give T cell receptor beta chains drawn from one sample of a study of control samples from healthy donors and cancer patients. Only in-frame clones appear in the TCRdb table, and some are missing; sequencing was by immunoSEQ multiplex PCR. In the table there are around 99,000 clones, 80% to 90% of which are singletons. The sequencing sample was made of blood. The source is a woman aged 45 to 65 in good health. The CDR3 runs from the conserved cysteine through the conserved F or W. D genes are given only for firm matches. Clone size is given for some rows only: seen once, a few or many times, or a class if the clone is expanded.

D,size,V,J,CDR3,DNA
-,-,TRBV12-5,TRBJ2-1,CASGLNNEQFF,TGTGCTAGTGGTTTAAACAATGAGCAGTTCTTC
-,few,TRBV9,TRBJ2-5,CASSAQPKSAETQYF,TGTGCCAGCAGCGCCCAGCCTAAGTCCGCCGAGACCCAGTACTTC
TRBD2,-,TRBV3-1/TRBV3-2,TRBJ2-7,CASSRLGGSSYEQYF,TGTGCCAGCAGCCGCCTGGGGGGGAGCTCCTACGAGCAGTACTTC
TRBD2,-,TRBV19,TRBJ2-1,CASSIGGAGGINEQFF,TGTGCCAGTAGTATAGGTGGAGCGGGGGGGATCAATGAGCAGTTCTTC
-,-,TRBV5-5,TRBJ1-6,CASSLEGRIYNSPLHF,TGTGCCAGCAGCTTAGAGGGGCGCATCTATAATTCACCCCTCCACTTT
-,-,TRBV19,TRBJ1-5,CASSIVAAGRQPQHF,TGTGCCAGTAGTATAGTGGCAGCTGGCCGACAGCCCCAGCATTTT
TRBD1,few,TRBV7-3,TRBJ1-2,CASSPDRGSTGYTF,TGTGCCAGCAGCCCTGACAGGGGAAGTACTGGCTACACCTTC
TRBD1,-,TRBV7-6,TRBJ2-1,CASSLGGPGQGDNEQFF,TGTGCCAGCAGCTTAGGGGGCCCGGGACAGGGGGACAATGAGCAGTTCTTC
-,few,TRBV5-8,TRBJ1-6,CASSLWVKDSPLHF,TGTGCCAGCAGCTTATGGGTGAAAGATTCACCCCTCCACTTT
TRBD1,-,TRBV4-1,TRBJ1-2,CASSQVPGGDYGYTF,TGCGCCAGCAGCCAAGTCCCAGGGGGCGACTATGGCTACACCTTC
-,-,TRBV3-1/TRBV3-2,TRBJ1-1,CASSQRWGVGTEAFF,TGTGCCAGCAGTCAACGTTGGGGAGTGGGTACTGAAGCTTTCTTT
TRBD1,once,TRBV18,TRBJ2-2,CASSQGTGTENTGELFF,TGTGCCAGCTCACAGGGTACCGGGACAGAGAACACCGGGGAGCTGTTTTTT
-,-,TRBV4-1,TRBJ2-1,CASRQRAASSYNEQFF,TGCGCCAGCAGACAAAGGGCAGCTTCGTCCTACAATGAGCAGTTCTTC
-,-,TRBV29-1,TRBJ2-2,CSVLTRIGELFF,TGCAGCGTCCTGACGCGTATCGGGGAGCTGTTTTTT
-,-,TRBV7-2,TRBJ1-4,CASSYRGGEKLFF,TGTGCCAGCAGCTACCGAGGTGGTGAAAAACTGTTTTTT
-,-,TRBV27,TRBJ1-1,CASSFIGLGNTEAFF,TGTGCCAGCAGTTTTATAGGGTTGGGGAACACTGAAGCTTTCTTT
-,-,TRBV5-1,TRBJ2-2,CASRSEGAAGELFF,TGCGCCAGCAGATCGGAGGGGGCAGCCGGGGAGCTGTTTTTT
TRBD1,-,TRBV12-3/TRBV12-4,TRBJ1-5,CASQQGATPQHF,TGTGCCAGTCAACAGGGGGCCACCCCCCAGCATTTT
TRBD1,-,TRBV6-5,TRBJ1-3,CASSSATGYYNTIYF,TGTGCCAGCAGTTCCGCGACAGGGTATTATAACACCATATATTTT
-,once,TRBV6-5,TRBJ1-2,CASSYFGPNGYTF,TGTGCCAGCAGTTATTTCGGACCCAATGGCTACACCTTC
-,-,TRBV6-5,TRBJ1-1,CASSYDFRATHTEAFF,TGTGCCAGCAGTTATGACTTTAGGGCCACCCACACTGAAGCTTTCTTT
TRBD1,few,TRBV2,TRBJ1-5,CASSRTGDNQPQHF,TGTGCCAGCAGTCGGACAGGGGACAATCAGCCCCAGCATTTT
-,few,TRBV7-9,TRBJ2-1,CASSSVGELENEQFF,TGTGCCAGCAGCTCGGTCGGTGAGTTGGAGAATGAGCAGTTCTTC
-,-,TRBV7-6,TRBJ1-3,CASSARAQTSGNTIYF,TGTGCCAGCAGCGCCCGCGCCCAGACCTCTGGAAACACCATATATTTT
-,-,TRBV9,TRBJ1-6,CASSVGSRGGDSPLHF,TGTGCCAGCAGCGTAGGGTCCCGTGGGGGCGATTCACCCCTCCACTTT
TRBD2,-,TRBV4-1,TRBJ2-1,CASSRQDLLAGDNEQFF,TGCGCCAGCAGCCGTCAAGATTTACTAGCGGGGGACAATGAGCAGTTCTTC
-,-,TRBV28,TRBJ2-5,CASRRAGQETQYF,TGTGCCAGCAGACGAGCGGGTCAAGAGACCCAGTACTTC
-,once,TRBV30,TRBJ2-7,CAWRGAYYEQYF,TGTGCCTGGAGGGGGGCCTACTACGAGCAGTACTTC
-,once,TRBV5-1,TRBJ2-7,CASRNWGMAYEQYF,TGCGCCAGCAGGAATTGGGGGATGGCCTACGAGCAGTACTTC
-,-,TRBV12-5,TRBJ1-5,CASDRDNQPQHF,TGTGCTAGTGACAGGGATAATCAGCCCCAGCATTTT
-,-,TRBV6-5,TRBJ1-2,CASSYGAVYGYTF,TGTGCCAGCAGTTACGGGGCGGTCTATGGCTACACCTTC
TRBD2,-,TRBV7-9,TRBJ2-1,CASSLEVSGINNEQFF,TGTGCCAGCAGCTTAGAGGTTAGCGGGATCAACAATGAGCAGTTCTTC
TRBD1,-,TRBV5-4,TRBJ2-1,CASSFGTGYEQFF,TGTGCCAGCAGCTTTGGGACAGGCTACGAGCAGTTCTTC
-,-,TRBV7-8,TRBJ2-5,CASSLSGETQYF,TGTGCCAGCAGCTTATCGGGAGAGACCCAGTACTTC
-,-,TRBV19,TRBJ1-1,CASTETVNTEAFF,TGTGCCAGTACCGAGACGGTGAACACTGAAGCTTTCTTT
-,-,TRBV9,TRBJ2-3,CASSPTGIPGDTQYF,TGTGCCAGCAGCCCCACCGGGATCCCCGGGGATACGCAGTATTTT
-,few,TRBV28,TRBJ1-2,CASNINYGYTF,TGTGCCAGCAATATTAACTATGGCTACACCTTC
TRBD1,-,TRBV6-5,TRBJ1-2,CASSSIDRANGYTF,TGTGCCAGCAGTTCCATCGACAGGGCGAATGGCTACACCTTC
TRBD2,once,TRBV5-4,TRBJ2-6,CASTMGGVSGANVLTF,TGTGCCAGCACCATGGGAGGGGTATCTGGGGCCAACGTCCTGACTTTC
-,-,TRBV27,TRBJ2-1,CASSPSLVWDTYNEQFF,TGTGCCAGCAGCCCCTCCCTCGTGTGGGATACCTACAATGAGCAGTTCTTC
-,-,TRBV6-4,TRBJ1-4,CASPTPGRGIFEKLFF,TGTGCCAGCCCAACCCCCGGGAGGGGTATTTTTGAAAAACTGTTTTTT
-,-,TRBV10-3,TRBJ1-2,CAISETTPGYTF,TGTGCCATCAGTGAGACCACCCCTGGCTACACCTTC
-,-,TRBV7-3,TRBJ1-2,CASREEGLVYGYTF,TGTGCCAGCAGGGAGGAGGGGTTAGTCTATGGCTACACCTTC
-,-,TRBV12-3/TRBV12-4,TRBJ1-6,CASSRFDNSPLHF,TGTGCCAGCAGTAGATTTGATAATTCACCCCTCCACTTT
-,-,TRBV7-2,TRBJ2-3,CASSLKLGASTDTQYF,TGTGCCAGCAGCTTAAAATTAGGGGCTAGCACAGATACGCAGTATTTT
TRBD1,-,TRBV5-3,TRBJ2-3,CARSLDRGRQDTQYF,TGTGCCAGAAGCTTGGACAGGGGGCGTCAAGATACGCAGTATTTT
TRBD2,-,TRBV11-3,TRBJ2-1,CASSRSGGFYNEQFF,TGTGCCAGCAGCCGGAGCGGGGGGTTCTACAATGAGCAGTTCTTC
-,-,TRBV6-5,TRBJ1-2,CASSYGGGIYTF,TGTGCCAGCAGTTATGGCGGGGGGATCTACACCTTC
TRBD1,-,TRBV6-1,TRBJ1-2,CASSEQGALGYTF,TGTGCCAGCAGTGAGCAGGGGGCGCTTGGCTACACCTTC